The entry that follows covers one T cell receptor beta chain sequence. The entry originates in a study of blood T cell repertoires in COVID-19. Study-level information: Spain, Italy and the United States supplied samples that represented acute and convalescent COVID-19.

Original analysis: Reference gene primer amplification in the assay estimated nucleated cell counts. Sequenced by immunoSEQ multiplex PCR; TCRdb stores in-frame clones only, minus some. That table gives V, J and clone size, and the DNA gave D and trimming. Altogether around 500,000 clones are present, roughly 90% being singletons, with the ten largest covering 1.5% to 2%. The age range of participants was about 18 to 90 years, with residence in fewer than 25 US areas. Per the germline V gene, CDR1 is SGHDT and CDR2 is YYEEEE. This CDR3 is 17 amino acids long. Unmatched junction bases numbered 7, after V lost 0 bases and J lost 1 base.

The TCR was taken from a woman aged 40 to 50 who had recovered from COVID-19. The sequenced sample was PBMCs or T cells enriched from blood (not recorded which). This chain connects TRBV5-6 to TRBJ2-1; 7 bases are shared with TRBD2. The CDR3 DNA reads TGTGCCAGCAGCTTGGGACTAGCATACTGGTCCTACAATGAGCAGTTCTTC. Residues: CASSLGLAYWSYNEQFF.